A single sample gave rise to the 30 T cell receptor beta chains below, sequenced in a study of T cell responses to AZD1222 COVID-19 vaccine. Sequencing was performed with immunoSEQ multiplex PCR; in TCRdb, only in-frame clones are kept and a portion is missing. The table shows approximately 120,000 clones, with approximately 88% occurring only once. Sequenced material: peripheral blood, taken on day 0 of AZD1222 vaccination. The origin of the receptors is an adult in good health.

The V call is TRBV3-1 (or the pseudogene TRBV3-2), the J call TRBJ2-1; D might be TRBD2 (6 bases). The CDR3 contains 15 residues. Trimming left V 1 base short and J 4 bases short, with 11 bases between. Germline values: CDR1 LGHDT, CDR2 YNNKEL (reference sequence). This chain's CDR3 is CASSQVGGPYNEQFF. Written as DNA, the CDR3 is TGTGCCAGCAGCCAAGTCGGGGGTCCATACAATGAGCAGTTCTTC.

V usage is TRBV7-9 and J usage is TRBJ2-1, with TRBD1 identical over 8 bases. Trimming took 5 bases from V and 7 from J; bases not matched to a gene: 7. The CDR3 length is 14 residues. Germline V gives CDR1 SEHNR, CDR2 FQNEAQ (reference sequence). CDR3 amino acids: CASSRQGIWNEQFF. The CDR3 nucleotides read TGTGCCAGCAGCCGACAGGGGATTTGGAATGAGCAGTTCTTC.

This chain connects TRBV7-2 to TRBJ1-2; D possibly corresponds to TRBD1 (6 bases). The CDR3 is 15 residues long. Germline values: CDR1 SGHTA, CDR2 FQGNSA. V lost 5 bases and J 4 bases, leaving 17 bases between the germline ends. In DNA form, the CDR3 reads TGTGCCAGCAGCCCCCAGTTAGGGGGTATCTATGGCTACACCTTC. This codes for CASSPQLGGIYGYTF.

For this clone: A read error is likely, as this CDR3 ends without the conserved phenylalanine or tryptophan. Because the CDR3's place on the DNA is in doubt, the DNA is left out and the CDR3 is given as listed by TCRdb. The chain employs TRBV9 and TRBJ1-5. Termini included, the CDR3 measures 11 amino acids. From germline, CDR1 is SGDLS and CDR2 YYNGEE. CDR3 loop: CASSVSNEGPN.

The CDR3 spells CASSFWGANTGELFF. CDR3 in DNA: TGTGCCAGCAGTTTTTGGGGGGCAAACACCGGGGAGCTGTTTTTT. The chain has TRBV28 and TRBJ2-2; D might be TRBD1 or TRBD2, each matching 6 bases. The CDR3 is 15 residues long. CDR1 MDHEN and CDR2 SYDVKM come from the germline V gene. The V and J ends lost 3 bases and 2 bases respectively, with 10 bases between them.

The chain links TRBV18 to TRBJ2-2; no clear D gene. The CDR3 is 16 amino acids. V gave up 3 bases and J gave up 2 bases, with 13 bases separating them. Germline CDR1 reads KGHSH; CDR2 reads LQKENI. The CDR3 is CASSPRANSNTGELFF. The CDR3 DNA reads as TGTGCCAGCTCACCGCGAGCTAATTCAAACACCGGGGAGCTGTTTTTT.

This chain uses TRBV11-2 with TRBJ1-6, with no clear D. This CDR3 has 13 residues. V was trimmed by 3 bases and J by 8 bases, leaving 8 bases between them. CDR1 is SGHAT and CDR2 is FQNNGV in the germline V gene. This chain's CDR3 is CASSLRGDSPLHF. In DNA, the CDR3 is TGTGCCAGCAGCTTGCGCGGGGATTCACCCCTCCACTTT.

The chain carries TRBV6-1 and TRBJ2-3, with 12 positions matching TRBD1. CDR1 MNHNS and CDR2 SASEGT come from the germline V gene. The V and J ends lost 1 base and 6 bases, in that order; junction bases with no gene match: 5. This CDR3 has 16 amino acids. CDR3 loop: CASSEGGTGGVDTQYF. The CDR3 nucleotides are TGTGCCAGCAGTGAAGGTGGGACAGGGGGCGTTGATACGCAGTATTTT.

The rearrangement links TRBV5-6 to TRBJ2-3; D ambiguous. CDR1 SGHDT and CDR2 YYEEEE come from the germline V gene. V was clipped by 2 bases and J by 6 bases, with 16 bases between them. This CDR3 comprises 15 residues. CDR3: CASSLRPQDTDTQYF. The CDR3 DNA reads as TGTGCCAGCAGCTTACGTCCCCAAGACACCGATACGCAGTATTTT.

In this sample, this clone turned up a few times. V is TRBV5-1 and J is TRBJ2-3; no definite D call. The CDR3 runs 15 residues. The V end was cut by 2 bases, the J end by 4 bases, with 14 bases between. Germline V gene lookup returns CDR1 SGHRS and CDR2 YFSETQ. The CDR3 DNA reads TGCGCCAGCAGCTTTTTGCCCACCAACCCAGATACGCAGTATTTT. This gives the protein CASSFLPTNPDTQYF.

The V gene is TRBV6-5, the J gene TRBJ2-1; D is possibly TRBD1 (7 bases). This CDR3 is built from 13 residues. V lost 5 bases and J lost 12, with 17 bases in between. Germline CDR1 reads MNHEY; CDR2 reads SVGAGI. CDR3 DNA: TGTGCCAGCAGTCAGGATCCGCAGGGGGGGCAGTTCTTC. It is translated as CASSQDPQGGQFF.

V usage is TRBV28 and J usage is TRBJ1-1, with unresolved D. The V gene's germline CDR1 is MDHEN and CDR2 SYDVKM. V lost 5 bases, J lost 11 bases, and 15 bases lay in between. The CDR3 extends over 12 amino acids. CDR3 in amino acids: CASSPRRARAFF. The CDR3, as DNA: TGTGCCAGCAGTCCCCGGAGGGCTCGGGCTTTCTTT.

The chain joins TRBV11-2 to TRBJ1-2; D remains ambiguous. Germline CDR1 is SGHAT and CDR2 is FQNNGV. The CDR3 consists of 13 residues. V lost 4 bases and J 8 bases, leaving 14 bases between the germline ends. The chain's CDR3 is CASSSLRLGGYTF. CDR3 in DNA: TGTGCCAGCAGCTCCCTGCGACTGGGCGGCTACACCTTC.

The chain recombines TRBV11-2 with TRBJ2-1; TRBD2 is a possible D gene (5 bases). The germline CDR1 and CDR2 sequences are SGHAT and FQNNGV. The CDR3 is 14 residues long. The V and J ends lost 0 bases and 6 bases respectively, with 9 bases between them. This CDR3 is CASSLERLANEQFF. The DNA for the CDR3 is TGTGCCAGCAGCTTAGAGAGGCTAGCCAATGAGCAGTTCTTC.

V and J are TRBV30 and TRBJ2-5; the match to TRBD2 covers 7 bases. Germline CDR1 and CDR2: GTSNPN and SVGIG (reference sequence). The CDR3 length is 16 residues. V was clipped by 0 bases and J by 5 bases; unmatched bases: 12. CDR3 in DNA: TGTGCCTGGAGTGTATTATTATCGGGGGGTCGGGAGACCCAGTACTTC. It yields the protein CAWSVLLSGGRETQYF.

This chain joins TRBV11-3 and TRBJ2-1; D is possibly TRBD1 or TRBD2 (5 bases each). In germline, CDR1 is SGHNT, CDR2 YENEEA. Trimming left V 3 bases short and J 8 bases short, with 11 bases between. This CDR3 is built from 13 residues. This CDR3 is CASSLGPLDEQFF. CDR3 nucleotides: TGTGCCAGCAGCTTGGGACCCCTTGATGAGCAGTTCTTC.

This chain uses TRBV16 with TRBJ1-4; tentatively, D is TRBD1 (6 bases). V was trimmed by 0 bases and J by 5 bases, leaving 16 bases between them. Germline assignment: CDR1 KGHSY and CDR2 FQNENV. The CDR3 is 17 amino acids. In DNA form, the CDR3 reads TGTGCCAGCAGCCAATCCGTGGGGGGCCGAACAAATGAAAAACTGTTTTTT. This sequence encodes CASSQSVGGRTNEKLFF.

The V call is TRBV19, the J call TRBJ2-2; 7 nucleotides agree with TRBD2. Germline-derived CDR1 and CDR2 are LNHDA and SQIVND (reference sequence). The CDR3 runs 11 residues. Unmatched junction bases numbered 4, after V lost 11 bases and J lost 7 bases. CDR3 DNA: TGTGCCGCGGGAGACTACGGGGAGCTGTTTTTT. Residues: CAAGDYGELFF.

The count of this clone is one. The chain joins TRBV28 to TRBJ2-7, with 9 bases that match TRBD2. The germline V gene has CDR1 MDHEN and CDR2 SYDVKM. Unmatched junction bases numbered 5, after V lost 3 bases and J lost 2 bases. The CDR3 is made up of 15 amino acids. CDR3 region: CASSFSGGTTYEQYF. The CDR3, as DNA: TGTGCCAGCAGTTTCAGCGGGGGGACCACCTACGAGCAGTACTTC. The whole variable domain, remainder taken from reference TRBV28 and TRBJ2-7, is DVKVTQSSRYLVKRTGEKVFLECVQDMDHENMFWYRQDPGLGLRLIYFSYDVKMKEKGDIPEGYSVSREKKERFSLILESASTNQTSMYLCASSFSGGTTYEQYFGPGTRLTVT.

The chain couples TRBV6-6 to TRBJ1-1; no clear D. With 2 bases removed from V and 0 bases from J, the gap between germline ends came to 4 bases. The CDR3 runs 13 residues. CDR1 and CDR2 (germline): MNHNY, SVGAGI (reference sequence). CDR3 sequence: CASSYSLNTEAFF. The CDR3 region has the DNA TGTGCCAGCAGTTACAGTTTGAACACTGAAGCTTTCTTT.

The V call is TRBV6-5, the J call TRBJ2-3; D perhaps matches TRBD1 (5 bases). Germline V gives CDR1 MNHEY, CDR2 SVGAGI. The CDR3 contains 15 residues. V gave up 5 bases and J gave up 3 bases, with 15 bases separating them. The CDR3 here is CASSKDIEKTDTQYF. The DNA of the CDR3 is TGTGCCAGCAGTAAGGACATCGAGAAAACAGATACGCAGTATTTT.

The J gene is TRBJ2-7, the V gene TRBV14, with a weak D call TRBD1 (7 bases). This CDR3 has 15 residues. Germline-derived CDR1 and CDR2 are SGHDN and FVKESK. V lost 1 base and J 2 bases, leaving 12 bases between the germline ends. The CDR3 nucleotides read TGTGCCAGCAGCCAAGGTTCAGGGGGGACCTACGAGCAGTACTTC. Translation: CASSQGSGGTYEQYF.

The chain links TRBV28 to TRBJ1-5, with 9 bases identical to TRBD1. Trimming took 3 bases from V and 7 from J; bases not matched to a gene: 7. The CDR3 has 15 amino acids. CDR1 is MDHEN, CDR2 SYDVKM, per germline. In DNA, the CDR3 is TGTGCCAGCAGTTTGGGACAGGGCAGGAACCAGCCCCAGCATTTT. This codes for CASSLGQGRNQPQHF.

The chain uses TRBV6-5 and TRBJ2-3, with D tentatively TRBD2 (7 bases). Germline CDR1 reads MNHEY; CDR2 reads SVGAGI. The CDR3 loop spans 15 amino acids. Trimming took off 8 bases at V and 2 bases at J, with 17 bases between the two ends. CDR3 sequence: CASWGRGAPTDTQYF. The CDR3 nucleotides read TGTGCCAGCTGGGGGAGGGGGGCTCCCACAGATACGCAGTATTTT.

J is TRBJ1-2 and V is TRBV28; 9 bases agree with TRBD1. Trimming cost V 11 bases and J 2 bases; bases outside gene matches: 6. This CDR3 is built from 13 residues. The germline CDR1 and CDR2 sequences are MDHEN and SYDVKM. The CDR3: CAVQGARNYGYTF. The CDR3 coding sequence is TGTGCCGTACAGGGGGCGCGGAACTATGGCTACACCTTC.

The rearrangement links TRBV9 to TRBJ2-5; tentatively, D is TRBD2 (6 bases). Trimming removed 2 bases from V and 4 bases from J, with 15 bases in between. This CDR3 contains 15 residues. The germline gives CDR1 SGDLS, CDR2 YYNGEE. CDR3 sequence reads: CASSVRGIQGETQYF. CDR3 nucleotide sequence: TGTGCCAGCAGCGTCCGGGGGATCCAGGGAGAGACCCAGTACTTC.

The chain couples TRBV12-3 or TRBV12-4 to TRBJ1-2; tentative D call: TRBD1 (5 bases). Trimming left V 5 bases short and J 5 bases short, with 12 bases between. There are 13 residues in the CDR3. The chain's CDR3 is CASSKGREYGYTF. In nucleotides, the CDR3 is TGTGCCAGCAGTAAGGGACGGGAATATGGCTACACCTTC.

The chain combines TRBV28 with TRBJ2-3; 11 bases are shared with TRBD2. CDR1 and CDR2 (germline): MDHEN, SYDVKM. This CDR3 contains 17 residues. The ends lost 5 bases at V and 1 base at J; junction bases unmatched: 8. DNA of the CDR3: TGTGCCAGCAGTCCGGTACCGGGACTAGCGGGCACAGATACGCAGTATTTT. It yields the protein CASSPVPGLAGTDTQYF.

This clone was counted between two and nine times. The J gene is TRBJ2-7, the V gene TRBV12-3 or TRBV12-4; possibly TRBD1 for D (6 bases). This CDR3 has 12 amino acids. Trimming removed 2 bases at V and 6 bases at J, with 8 bases between. CDR3 sequence: CASSLKDSEQYF. The CDR3 DNA is TGTGCCAGCAGTTTAAAGGACAGCGAGCAGTACTTC.

J is TRBJ1-2 and V is TRBV28; D not certain. The V gene's germline CDR1 is MDHEN and CDR2 SYDVKM. V dropped 2 bases and J dropped 2 bases, with 9 bases sitting between them. This CDR3 comprises 14 residues. The CDR3 loop reads CASSLPGGNYGYTF. The CDR3 nucleotides are TGTGCCAGCAGTTTACCGGGTGGAAACTATGGCTACACCTTC.